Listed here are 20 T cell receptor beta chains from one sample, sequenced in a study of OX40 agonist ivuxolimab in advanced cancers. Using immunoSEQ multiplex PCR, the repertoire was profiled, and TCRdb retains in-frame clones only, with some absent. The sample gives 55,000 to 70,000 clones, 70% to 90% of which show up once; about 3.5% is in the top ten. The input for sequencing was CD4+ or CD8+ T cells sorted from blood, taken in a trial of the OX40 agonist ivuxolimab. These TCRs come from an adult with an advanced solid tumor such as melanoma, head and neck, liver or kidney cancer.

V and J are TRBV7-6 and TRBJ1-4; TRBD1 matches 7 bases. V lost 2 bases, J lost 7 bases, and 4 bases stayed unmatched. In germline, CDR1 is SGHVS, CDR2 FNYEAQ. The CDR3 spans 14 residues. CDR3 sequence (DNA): TGTGCCAGCAGCTTAACGGGGGACAGTGAAAAACTGTTTTTT. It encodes CASSLTGDSEKLFF.

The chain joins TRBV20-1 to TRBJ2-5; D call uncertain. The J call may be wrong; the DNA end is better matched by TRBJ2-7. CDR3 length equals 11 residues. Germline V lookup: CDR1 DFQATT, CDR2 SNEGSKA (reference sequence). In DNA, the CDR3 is TGCAGTGCTAGCTCAGACTACGAGCAGTACTTC. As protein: CSASSDYEQYF.

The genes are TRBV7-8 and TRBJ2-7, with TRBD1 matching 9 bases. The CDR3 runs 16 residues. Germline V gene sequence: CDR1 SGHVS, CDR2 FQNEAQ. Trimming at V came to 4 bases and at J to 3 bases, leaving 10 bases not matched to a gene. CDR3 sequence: CASSSTGGYLFYEQYF. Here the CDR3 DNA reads TGTGCCAGCAGCTCCACAGGGGGCTATCTGTTCTACGAGCAGTACTTC.

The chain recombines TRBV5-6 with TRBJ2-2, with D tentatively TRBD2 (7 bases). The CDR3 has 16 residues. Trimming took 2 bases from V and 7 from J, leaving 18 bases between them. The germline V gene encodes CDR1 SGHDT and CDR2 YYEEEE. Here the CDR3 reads CASSLGPRGGGGELFF. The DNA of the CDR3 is TGTGCCAGCAGCTTAGGGCCTCGCGGGGGCGGCGGGGAGCTGTTTTTT.

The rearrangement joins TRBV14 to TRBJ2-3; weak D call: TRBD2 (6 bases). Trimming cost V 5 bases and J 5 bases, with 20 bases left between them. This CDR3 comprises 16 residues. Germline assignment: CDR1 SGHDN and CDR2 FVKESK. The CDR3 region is CASSYKPGLKKDTQYF. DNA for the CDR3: TGTGCCAGCAGCTATAAACCGGGACTCAAGAAAGATACGCAGTATTTT.

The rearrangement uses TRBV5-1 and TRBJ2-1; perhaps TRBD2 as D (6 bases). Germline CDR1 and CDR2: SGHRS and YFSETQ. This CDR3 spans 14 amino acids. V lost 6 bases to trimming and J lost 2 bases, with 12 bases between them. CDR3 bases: TGCGCCAGCACTTCTGGCGGGGCCTACAATGAGCAGTTCTTC. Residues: CASTSGGAYNEQFF.

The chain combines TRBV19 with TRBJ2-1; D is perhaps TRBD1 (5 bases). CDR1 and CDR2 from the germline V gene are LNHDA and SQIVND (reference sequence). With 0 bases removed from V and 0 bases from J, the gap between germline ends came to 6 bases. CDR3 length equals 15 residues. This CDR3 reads CASSIEQDSYNEQFF. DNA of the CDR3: TGTGCCAGTAGTATAGAACAGGACTCCTACAATGAGCAGTTCTTC.

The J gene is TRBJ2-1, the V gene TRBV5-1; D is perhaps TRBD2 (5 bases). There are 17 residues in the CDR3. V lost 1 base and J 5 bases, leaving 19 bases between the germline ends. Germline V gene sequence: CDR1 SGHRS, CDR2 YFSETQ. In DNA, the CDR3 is TGCGCCAGCAGCTTGAAGTCGTGGGAGTCTCCTCACAATGAGCAGTTCTTC. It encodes CASSLKSWESPHNEQFF.

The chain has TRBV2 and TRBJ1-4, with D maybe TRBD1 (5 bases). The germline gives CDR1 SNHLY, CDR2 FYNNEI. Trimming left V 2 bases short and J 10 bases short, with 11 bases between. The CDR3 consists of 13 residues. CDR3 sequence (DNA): TGTGCCAGCAGTGAACGGGGGAACGCAAAACTGTTTTTT. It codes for CASSERGNAKLFF.

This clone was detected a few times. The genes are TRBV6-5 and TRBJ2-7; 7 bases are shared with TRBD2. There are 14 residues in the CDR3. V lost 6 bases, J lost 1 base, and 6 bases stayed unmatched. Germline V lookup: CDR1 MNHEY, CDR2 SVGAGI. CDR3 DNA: TGTGCCAGCAGCCCTACGGGGGGTTCCTACGAGCAGTACTTC. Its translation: CASSPTGGSYEQYF.

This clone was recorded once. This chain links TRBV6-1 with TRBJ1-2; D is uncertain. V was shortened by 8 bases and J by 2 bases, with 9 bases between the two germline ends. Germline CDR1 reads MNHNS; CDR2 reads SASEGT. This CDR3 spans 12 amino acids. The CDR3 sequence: CASGGPNYGYTF. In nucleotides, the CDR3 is TGTGCCAGCGGAGGCCCCAACTATGGCTACACCTTC.

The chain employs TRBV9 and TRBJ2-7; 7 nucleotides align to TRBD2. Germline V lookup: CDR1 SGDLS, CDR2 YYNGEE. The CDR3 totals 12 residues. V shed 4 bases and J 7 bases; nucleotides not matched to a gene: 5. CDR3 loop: CASSPREGEQYF. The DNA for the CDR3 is TGTGCCAGCAGCCCCAGGGAGGGGGAGCAGTACTTC.

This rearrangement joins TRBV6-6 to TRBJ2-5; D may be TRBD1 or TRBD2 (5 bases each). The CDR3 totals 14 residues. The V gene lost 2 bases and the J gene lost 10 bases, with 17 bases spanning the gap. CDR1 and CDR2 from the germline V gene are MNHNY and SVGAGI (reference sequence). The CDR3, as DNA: TGTGCCAGCAGTTACGCCGACAGTCGAGGGGACCAGTACTTC. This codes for CASSYADSRGDQYF.

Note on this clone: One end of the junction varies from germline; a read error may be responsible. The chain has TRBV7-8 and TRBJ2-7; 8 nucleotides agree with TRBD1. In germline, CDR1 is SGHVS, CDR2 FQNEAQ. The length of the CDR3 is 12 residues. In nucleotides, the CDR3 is TGTGCCAGCAGCTTAGGGGGGGACAGGAAGAACTTC. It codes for CASSLGGDRKNF.

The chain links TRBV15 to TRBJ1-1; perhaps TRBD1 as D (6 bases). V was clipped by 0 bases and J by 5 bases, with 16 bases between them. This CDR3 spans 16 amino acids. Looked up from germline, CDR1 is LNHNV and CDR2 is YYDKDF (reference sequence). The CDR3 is CATSRDRRGLGTEAFF. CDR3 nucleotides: TGTGCCACCAGCAGAGATCGACGGGGGCTAGGAACTGAAGCTTTCTTT.

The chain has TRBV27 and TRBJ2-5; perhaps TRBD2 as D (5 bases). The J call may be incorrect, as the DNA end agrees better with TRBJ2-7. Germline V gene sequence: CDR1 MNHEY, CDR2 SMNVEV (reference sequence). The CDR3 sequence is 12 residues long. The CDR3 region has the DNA TGTGCCAGCAGTGCGGGCTTCTACGAGCAGTACTTC. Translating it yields CASSAGFYEQYF.

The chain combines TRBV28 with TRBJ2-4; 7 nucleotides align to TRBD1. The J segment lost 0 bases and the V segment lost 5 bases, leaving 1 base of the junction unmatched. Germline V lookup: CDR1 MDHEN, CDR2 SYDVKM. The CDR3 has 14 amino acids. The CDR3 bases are TGTGCCAGCAGTGACAGGGTAGCCAAAAACATTCAGTACTTC. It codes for CASSDRVAKNIQYF.

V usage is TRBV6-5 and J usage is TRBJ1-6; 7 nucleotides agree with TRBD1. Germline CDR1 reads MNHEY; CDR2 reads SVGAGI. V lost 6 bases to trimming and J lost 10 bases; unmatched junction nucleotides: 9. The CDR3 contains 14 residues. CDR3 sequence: CASSTGQEGSPLHF. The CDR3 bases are TGTGCCAGCAGCACCGGACAGGAAGGGTCACCCCTCCACTTT.

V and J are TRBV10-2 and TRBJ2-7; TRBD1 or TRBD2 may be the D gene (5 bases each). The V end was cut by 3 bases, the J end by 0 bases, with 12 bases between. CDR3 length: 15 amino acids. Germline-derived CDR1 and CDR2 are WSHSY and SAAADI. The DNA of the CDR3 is TGCGCCAGCAGTGACCTCGGGACCAGCTCCTACGAGCAGTACTTC. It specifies CASSDLGTSSYEQYF.

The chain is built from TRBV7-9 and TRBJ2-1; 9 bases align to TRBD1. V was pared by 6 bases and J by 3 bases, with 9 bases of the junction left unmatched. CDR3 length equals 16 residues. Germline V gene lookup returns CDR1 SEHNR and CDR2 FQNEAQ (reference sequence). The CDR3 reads CASRVGQGRVYNEQFF. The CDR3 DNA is TGTGCCAGCAGGGTTGGACAGGGGAGAGTCTACAATGAGCAGTTCTTC.